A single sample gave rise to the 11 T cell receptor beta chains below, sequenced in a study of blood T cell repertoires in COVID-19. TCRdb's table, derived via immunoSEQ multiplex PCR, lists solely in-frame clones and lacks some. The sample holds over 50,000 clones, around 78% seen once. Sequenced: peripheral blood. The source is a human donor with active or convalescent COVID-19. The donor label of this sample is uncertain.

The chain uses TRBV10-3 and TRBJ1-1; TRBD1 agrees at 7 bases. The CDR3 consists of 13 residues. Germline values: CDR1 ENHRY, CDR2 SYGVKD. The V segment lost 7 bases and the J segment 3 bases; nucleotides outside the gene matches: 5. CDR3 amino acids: CAIKGAGDTEAFF. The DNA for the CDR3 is TGTGCCATCAAGGGGGCAGGGGACACTGAAGCTTTCTTT.

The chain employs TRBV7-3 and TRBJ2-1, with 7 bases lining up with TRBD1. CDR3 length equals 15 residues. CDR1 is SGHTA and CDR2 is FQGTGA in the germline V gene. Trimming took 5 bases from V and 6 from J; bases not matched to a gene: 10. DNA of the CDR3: TGTGCCAGCAGCCTACCGGGACAGAGCCCCAATGAGCAGTTCTTC. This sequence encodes CASSLPGQSPNEQFF.

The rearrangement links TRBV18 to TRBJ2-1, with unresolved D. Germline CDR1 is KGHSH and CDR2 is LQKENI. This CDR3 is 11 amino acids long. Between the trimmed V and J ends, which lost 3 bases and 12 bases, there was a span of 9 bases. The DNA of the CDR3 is TGTGCCAGCTCACCCGGAGTTCTGCAGTTCTTC. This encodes CASSPGVLQFF.

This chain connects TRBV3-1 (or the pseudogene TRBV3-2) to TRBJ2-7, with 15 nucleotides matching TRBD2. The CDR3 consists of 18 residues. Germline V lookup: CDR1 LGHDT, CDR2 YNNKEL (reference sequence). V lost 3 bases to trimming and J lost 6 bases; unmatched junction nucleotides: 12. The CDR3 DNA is TGTGCCAGCAGCCAGGGGACTAGCGGGAGGTCGTCGCTCGGCGAGCAGTACTTC. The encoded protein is CASSQGTSGRSSLGEQYF.

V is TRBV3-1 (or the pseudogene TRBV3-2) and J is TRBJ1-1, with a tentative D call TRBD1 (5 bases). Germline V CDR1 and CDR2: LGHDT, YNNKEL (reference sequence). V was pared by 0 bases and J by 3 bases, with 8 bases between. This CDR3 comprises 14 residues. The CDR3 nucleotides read TGTGCCAGCAGCCAAGATTGGGGGGACACTGAAGCTTTCTTT. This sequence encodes CASSQDWGDTEAFF.

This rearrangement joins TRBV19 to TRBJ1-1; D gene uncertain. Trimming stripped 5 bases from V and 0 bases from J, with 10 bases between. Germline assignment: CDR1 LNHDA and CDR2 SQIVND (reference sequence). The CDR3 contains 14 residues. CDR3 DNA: TGTGCCAGTAGTTCGAAAACAGTGAACACTGAAGCTTTCTTT. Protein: CASSSKTVNTEAFF.

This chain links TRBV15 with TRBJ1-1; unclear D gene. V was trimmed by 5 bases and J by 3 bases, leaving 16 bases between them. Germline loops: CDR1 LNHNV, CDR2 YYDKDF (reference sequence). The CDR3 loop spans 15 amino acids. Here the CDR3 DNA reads TGTGCCACCAGCTCACGATCTACCGTGGACACTGAAGCTTTCTTT. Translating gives CATSSRSTVDTEAFF.

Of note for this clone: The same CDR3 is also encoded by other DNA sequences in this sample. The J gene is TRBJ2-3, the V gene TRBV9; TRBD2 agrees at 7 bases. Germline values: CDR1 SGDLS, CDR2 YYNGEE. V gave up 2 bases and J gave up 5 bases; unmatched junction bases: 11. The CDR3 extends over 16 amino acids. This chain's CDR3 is CASSVSGRAGGDTQYF. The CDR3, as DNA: TGTGCCAGCAGCGTTTCTGGGAGGGCCGGCGGAGATACGCAGTATTTT.

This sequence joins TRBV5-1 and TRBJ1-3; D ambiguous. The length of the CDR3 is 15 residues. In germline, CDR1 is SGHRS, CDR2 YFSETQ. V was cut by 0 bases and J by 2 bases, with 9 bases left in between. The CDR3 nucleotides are TGCGCCAGCAGCTTGGCCCCCGGGACTGGAAACACCATATATTTT. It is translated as CASSLAPGTGNTIYF.

CDR3 region: CASSLPSSYNEQFF. As DNA, the CDR3 is TGCGCCAGCAGCTTGCCTAGCTCCTACAATGAGCAGTTCTTC. The chain joins TRBV5-1 to TRBJ2-1; D gene uncertain. Trimming removed 1 base at V and 0 bases at J, with 5 bases between. The length of the CDR3 is 14 residues. CDR1 is SGHRS and CDR2 is YFSETQ in the germline V gene.

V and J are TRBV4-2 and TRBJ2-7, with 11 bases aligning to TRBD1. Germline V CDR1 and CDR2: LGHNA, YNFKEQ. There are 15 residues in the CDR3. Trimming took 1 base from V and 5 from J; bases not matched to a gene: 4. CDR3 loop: CASSQVGQGEHEQYF. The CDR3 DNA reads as TGTGCCAGCAGCCAAGTGGGACAGGGGGAGCACGAGCAGTACTTC.